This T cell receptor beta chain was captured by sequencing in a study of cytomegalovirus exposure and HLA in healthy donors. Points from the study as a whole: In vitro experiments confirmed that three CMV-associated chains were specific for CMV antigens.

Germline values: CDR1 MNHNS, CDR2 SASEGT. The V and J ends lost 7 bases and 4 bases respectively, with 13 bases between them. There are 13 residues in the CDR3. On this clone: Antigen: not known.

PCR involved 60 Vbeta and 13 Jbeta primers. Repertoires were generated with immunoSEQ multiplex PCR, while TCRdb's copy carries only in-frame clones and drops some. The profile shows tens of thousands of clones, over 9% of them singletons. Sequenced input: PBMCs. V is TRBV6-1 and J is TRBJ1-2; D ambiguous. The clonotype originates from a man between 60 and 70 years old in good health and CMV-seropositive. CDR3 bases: TGTGCCAGCAAGGCAGGCAATGTCTATGGCTACACCTTC. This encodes CASKAGNVYGYTF.